The rows below give T cell receptor beta chains drawn from one sample of a study of blood T cell repertoires in COVID-19. Libraries were prepared by immunoSEQ multiplex PCR; TCRdb keeps only in-frame clonotypes and omits some of them. The sample lists approximately 260,000 clones; roughly three quarters were seen once. Material for sequencing was peripheral blood. The receptors stem from a woman aged 40 to 50 with active or convalescent COVID-19. Each CDR3 is given with its conserved first and last residue. The order of the fields is CDR3 protein, CDR3 DNA, D gene, J gene, clone size, V gene. D genes are given only for firm matches. Clone sizes are given selectively: once, few, many, or a class where the clone is expanded.

CDR3aa: CAWSGGPTEAFF
CDR3nt: TGTGCCTGGTCCGGAGGGCCTACTGAAGCTTTCTTT
d_gene: -
j_gene: TRBJ1-1
abundance: -
v_gene: TRBV30

CDR3aa: CASSREPTDTQYF
CDR3nt: TGTGCCAGCAGCCGGGAACCTACAGATACGCAGTATTTT
d_gene: -
j_gene: TRBJ2-3
abundance: -
v_gene: TRBV11-3

CDR3aa: CASTSSSGKNIQYF
CDR3nt: TGTGCCAGCACCAGTTCAAGCGGCAAAAACATTCAGTACTTC
d_gene: -
j_gene: TRBJ2-4
abundance: -
v_gene: TRBV27

CDR3aa: CASSAGAGTEAFF
CDR3nt: TGTGCCAGCAGCGCAGGGGCGGGCACTGAAGCTTTCTTT
d_gene: -
j_gene: TRBJ1-1
abundance: -
v_gene: TRBV5-4

CDR3aa: CASSIGRGLDTQYF
CDR3nt: TGTGCCAGTAGTATCGGCCGGGGGTTGGATACGCAGTATTTT
d_gene: -
j_gene: TRBJ2-3
abundance: once
v_gene: TRBV19

CDR3aa: CASSPRGGQTDTQYF
CDR3nt: TGTGCCAGCAGCCCCCGGGGGGGCCAGACAGATACGCAGTATTTT
d_gene: TRBD2
j_gene: TRBJ2-3
abundance: -
v_gene: TRBV11-2

CDR3aa: CASSSGMTNTEAFF
CDR3nt: TGTGCCAGCAGTTCAGGGATGACGAACACTGAAGCTTTCTTT
d_gene: -
j_gene: TRBJ1-1
abundance: many
v_gene: TRBV27

CDR3aa: CASSRGPERGYTF
CDR3nt: TGCGCCAGCAGCAGGGGGCCCGAAAGGGGCTACACCTTC
d_gene: TRBD1
j_gene: TRBJ1-2
abundance: -
v_gene: TRBV5-1

CDR3aa: CASSSSGGQTDTQYF
CDR3nt: TGTGCCAGCTCATCCTCCGGGGGGCAGACAGATACGCAGTATTTT
d_gene: -
j_gene: TRBJ2-3
abundance: -
v_gene: TRBV18

CDR3aa: CAWSAPHTGNLLGYTF
CDR3nt: TGTGCCTGGAGTGCCCCCCATACAGGGAACCTGCTTGGCTACACCTTC
d_gene: -
j_gene: TRBJ1-2
abundance: -
v_gene: TRBV30

CDR3aa: CASSFSSGDYRSYNEQFF
CDR3nt: TGTGCCAGCAGTTTCAGTAGCGGGGACTATCGCTCCTACAATGAGCAGTTCTTC
d_gene: TRBD2
j_gene: TRBJ2-1
abundance: -
v_gene: TRBV27

CDR3aa: CASSLRTGVEAFF
CDR3nt: TGTGCCAGCAGCTTACGGACAGGGGTGGAAGCTTTCTTT
d_gene: TRBD1
j_gene: TRBJ1-1
abundance: many
v_gene: TRBV3-1/TRBV3-2

CDR3aa: CASSESRSGNTIYF
CDR3nt: TGCGCCAGCAGTGAGTCGAGATCTGGAAACACCATATATTTT
d_gene: -
j_gene: TRBJ1-3
abundance: -
v_gene: TRBV10-1

CDR3aa: CASSEAEGTDTQYF
CDR3nt: TGTGCCAGCAGTGAAGCGGAGGGCACAGATACGCAGTATTTT
d_gene: -
j_gene: TRBJ2-3
abundance: -
v_gene: TRBV6-4

CDR3aa: CSVEDTGSATQYF
CDR3nt: TGCAGCGTTGAAGACACGGGGTCGGCCACGCAGTATTTT
d_gene: -
j_gene: TRBJ2-3
abundance: -
v_gene: TRBV29-1

CDR3aa: CASSLRGQPQHF
CDR3nt: TGTGCCAGCAGCTTACGGGGTCAGCCCCAGCATTTT
d_gene: -
j_gene: TRBJ1-5
abundance: -
v_gene: TRBV7-9

CDR3aa: CASSPVVAPQDRNTIYF
CDR3nt: TGTGCCAGCTCACCAGTAGTGGCACCACAGGATCGAAACACCATATATTTT
d_gene: -
j_gene: TRBJ1-3
abundance: once
v_gene: TRBV18

CDR3aa: CASSAGTALNTEAFF
CDR3nt: TGCGCCAGCAGCGCGGGGACAGCCTTGAACACTGAAGCTTTCTTT
d_gene: TRBD1
j_gene: TRBJ1-1
abundance: -
v_gene: TRBV5-1

CDR3aa: CASSVAGLAGGHGDTQYF
CDR3nt: TGTGCCAGCAGCGTAGCGGGACTAGCGGGGGGGCACGGAGATACGCAGTATTTT
d_gene: TRBD2
j_gene: TRBJ2-3
abundance: -
v_gene: TRBV9

CDR3aa: CASSFSGGARTDTQYF
CDR3nt: TGTGCCAGCAGCTTTAGCGGGGGGGCCAGAACAGATACGCAGTATTTT
d_gene: TRBD2
j_gene: TRBJ2-3
abundance: -
v_gene: TRBV5-6